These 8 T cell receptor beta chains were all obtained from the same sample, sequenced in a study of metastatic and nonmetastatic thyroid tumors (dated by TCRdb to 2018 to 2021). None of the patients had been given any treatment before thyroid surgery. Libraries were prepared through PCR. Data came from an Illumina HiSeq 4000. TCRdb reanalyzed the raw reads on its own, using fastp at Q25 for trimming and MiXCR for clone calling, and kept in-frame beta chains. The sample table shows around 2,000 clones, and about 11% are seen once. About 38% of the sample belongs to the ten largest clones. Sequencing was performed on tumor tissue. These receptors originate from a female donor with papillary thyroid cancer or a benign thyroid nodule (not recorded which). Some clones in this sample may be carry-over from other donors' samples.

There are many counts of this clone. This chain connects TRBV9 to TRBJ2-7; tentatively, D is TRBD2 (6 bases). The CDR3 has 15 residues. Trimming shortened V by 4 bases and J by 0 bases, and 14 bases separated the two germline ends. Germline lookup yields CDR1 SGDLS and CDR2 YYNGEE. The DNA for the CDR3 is TGTGCCAGCAGCCCGAGCGGGCAAAGCTCCTACGAGCAGTACTTC. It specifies CASSPSGQSSYEQYF.

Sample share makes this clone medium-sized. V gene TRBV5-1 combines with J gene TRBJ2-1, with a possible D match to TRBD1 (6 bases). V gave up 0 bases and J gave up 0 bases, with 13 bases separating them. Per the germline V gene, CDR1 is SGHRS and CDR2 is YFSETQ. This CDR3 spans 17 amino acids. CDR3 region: CASSLGNRERSYNEQFF. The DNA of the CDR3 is TGCGCCAGCAGCTTGGGAAACAGGGAACGCTCCTACAATGAGCAGTTCTTC.

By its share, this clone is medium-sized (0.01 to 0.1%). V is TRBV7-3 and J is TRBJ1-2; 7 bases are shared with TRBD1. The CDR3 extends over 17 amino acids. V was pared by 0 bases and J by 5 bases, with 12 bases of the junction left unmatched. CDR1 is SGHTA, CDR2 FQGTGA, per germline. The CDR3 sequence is CASSLTFGARGEYGYTF. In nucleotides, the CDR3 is TGTGCCAGCAGCTTAACATTCGGTGCCAGGGGGGAGTATGGCTACACCTTC.

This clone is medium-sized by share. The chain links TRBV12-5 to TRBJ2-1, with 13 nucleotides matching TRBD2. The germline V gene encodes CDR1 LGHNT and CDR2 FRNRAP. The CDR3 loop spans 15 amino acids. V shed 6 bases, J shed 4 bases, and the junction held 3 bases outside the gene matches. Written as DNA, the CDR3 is TGTGCTAGTGGCCAGGGACTAGCGGGGTACAATGAGCAGTTCTTC. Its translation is CASGQGLAGYNEQFF. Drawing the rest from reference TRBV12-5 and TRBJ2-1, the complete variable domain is DARVTQTPRHKVTEMGQEVTMRCQPILGHNTVFWYRQTMMQGLELLAYFRNRAPLDDSGMPKDRFSAEMPDATLATLKIQPSEPRDSAVYFCASGQGLAGYNEQFFGPGTRLTVL.

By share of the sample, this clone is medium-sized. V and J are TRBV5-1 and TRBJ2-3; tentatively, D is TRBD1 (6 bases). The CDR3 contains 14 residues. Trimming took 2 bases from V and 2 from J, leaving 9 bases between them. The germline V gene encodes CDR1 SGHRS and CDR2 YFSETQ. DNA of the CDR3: TGCGCCAGCAGCTTACAGGGTTCCACAGATACGCAGTATTTT. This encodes CASSLQGSTDTQYF.

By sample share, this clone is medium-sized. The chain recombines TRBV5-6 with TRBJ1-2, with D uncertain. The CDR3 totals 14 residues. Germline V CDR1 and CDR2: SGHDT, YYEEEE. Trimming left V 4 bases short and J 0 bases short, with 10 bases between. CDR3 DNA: TGTGCCAGCAGCAAGGACGGGACTAACTATGGCTACACCTTC. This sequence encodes CASSKDGTNYGYTF. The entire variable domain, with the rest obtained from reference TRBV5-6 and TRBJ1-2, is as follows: DAGVTQSPTHLIKTRGQQVTLRCSPKSGHDTVSWYQQALGQGPQFIFQYYEEEERQRGNFPDRFSGHQFPNYSSELNVNALLLGDSALYLCASSKDGTNYGYTFGSGTRLTVV.

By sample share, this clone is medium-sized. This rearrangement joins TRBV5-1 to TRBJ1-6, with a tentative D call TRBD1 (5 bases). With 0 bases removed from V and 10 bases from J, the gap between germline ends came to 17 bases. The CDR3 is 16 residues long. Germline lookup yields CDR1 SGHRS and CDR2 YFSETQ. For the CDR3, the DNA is TGCGCCAGCAGCTTGGGTGGGGCCGGCCCGGGGTCACCCCTCCACTTT. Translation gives CASSLGGAGPGSPLHF.

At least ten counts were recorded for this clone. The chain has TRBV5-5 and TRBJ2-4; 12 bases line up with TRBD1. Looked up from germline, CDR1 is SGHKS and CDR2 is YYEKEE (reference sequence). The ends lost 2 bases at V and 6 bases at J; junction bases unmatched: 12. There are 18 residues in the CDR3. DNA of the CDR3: TGTGCCAGCAGCTTCCGGGACAGGGGGCGCGGAGGAGGAAACATTCAGTACTTC. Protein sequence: CASSFRDRGRGGGNIQYF. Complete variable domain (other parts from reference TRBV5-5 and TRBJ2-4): DAGVTQSPTHLIKTRGQQVTLRCSPISGHKSVSWYQQVLGQGPQFIFQYYEKEERGRGNFPDRFSARQFPNYSSELNVNALLLGDSALYLCASSFRDRGRGGGNIQYFGAGTRLSVL.